The following is a TCR beta chain sequence with its context. The J segment lost 9 bases and the V segment lost 1 base, leaving 6 bases of the junction unmatched. The CDR3 runs 16 residues. CDR1 is SGHTA and CDR2 is FQGNSA in the germline V gene. A J-beta primer mix and a sample-barcoded 5' primer were used in a second PCR of about 7 to 12 cycles. MiXCR, applied by TCRdb to the 5' RACE reads, yields one record per CDR3 protein. The sample consists of about 930,000 distinct CDR3 sequences, 25% to 30% of them appearing once. The sample originates from a study of blood T cells in healthy people across ages. These data also featured in a second study, about T cells of mothers and their children.

V is TRBV7-2 and J is TRBJ1-6; the match to TRBD1 covers 10 bases. Specimen: blood. The clonotype was recovered from a woman aged 40 to 50 in good health. The CDR3 spells CASSLEGQGKFSPLHF. CDR3 nucleotides: TGTGCCAGCAGCTTAGAGGGACAGGGGAAGTTTTCACCCCTCCACTTT.